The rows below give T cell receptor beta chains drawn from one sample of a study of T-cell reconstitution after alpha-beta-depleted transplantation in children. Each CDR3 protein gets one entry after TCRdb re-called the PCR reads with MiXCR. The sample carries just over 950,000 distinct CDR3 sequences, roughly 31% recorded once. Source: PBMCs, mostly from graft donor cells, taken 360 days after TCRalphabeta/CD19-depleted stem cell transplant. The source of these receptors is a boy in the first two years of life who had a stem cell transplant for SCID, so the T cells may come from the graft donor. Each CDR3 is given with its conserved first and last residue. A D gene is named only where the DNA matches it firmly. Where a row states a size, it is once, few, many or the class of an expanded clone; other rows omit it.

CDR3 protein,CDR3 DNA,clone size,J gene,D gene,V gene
CASSLAGTGGYRYF,TGTGCCAGCAGTTTAGCCGGGACAGGGGGTTATCGGTACTTC,few,TRBJ2-7,TRBD1,TRBV12-3/TRBV12-4
CSARAGLWTEAFF,TGCAGTGCTAGAGCGGGGTTGTGGACTGAAGCTTTCTTT,-,TRBJ1-1,-,TRBV20-1
CSARDSGRVDEQFF,TGCAGTGCTAGAGATTCCGGGCGGGTGGATGAGCAGTTCTTC,-,TRBJ2-1,-,TRBV20-1
CATRTEAEAFF,TGTGCCACCAGGACAGAGGCTGAAGCTTTCTTT,few,TRBJ1-1,-,TRBV10-3
CASSIDGQLTYNSPLHF,TGTGCCAGTAGTATAGATGGCCAGCTCACCTATAATTCACCCCTCCACTTT,few,TRBJ1-6,-,TRBV19
CASSLPPTGEGQETQYF,TGTGCCAGCAGTTTACCCCCGACAGGGGAAGGTCAAGAGACCCAGTACTTC,once,TRBJ2-5,TRBD1,TRBV28
CASSQDPQGGGRADTQYF,TGCGCCAGCAGCCAAGATCCTCAGGGGGGGGGCCGCGCAGATACGCAGTATTTT,few,TRBJ2-3,-,TRBV4-1
CASSYRQGARAGELFF,TGTGCCAGCAGCTACCGACAGGGGGCAAGGGCCGGGGAGCTGTTTTTT,-,TRBJ2-2,TRBD1,TRBV7-8
CSARGQTQETQYF,TGCAGTGCCAGGGGACAGACTCAAGAGACCCAGTACTTC,once,TRBJ2-5,TRBD1,TRBV20-1
CAISPGRGSSYEQYF,TGTGCCATCAGCCCGGGACGTGGGAGCTCCTACGAGCAGTACTTC,-,TRBJ2-7,-,TRBV10-3
CASGDRSTEAFF,TGCGCCAGCGGGGACCGGTCCACTGAAGCTTTCTTT,-,TRBJ1-1,-,TRBV5-1
CASSLALRDQETQYF,TGCGCCAGCAGCTTGGCCCTGAGGGACCAAGAGACCCAGTACTTC,few,TRBJ2-5,-,TRBV5-1
CASTLRPDTQYF,TGTGCCAGCACCCTAAGGCCAGATACGCAGTATTTT,-,TRBJ2-3,-,TRBV12-3/TRBV12-4
CSAPLHIQETQYF,TGCAGTGCCCCTCTACATATACAAGAGACCCAGTACTTC,few,TRBJ2-5,-,TRBV20-1
CASSGTEKQGGFVYEQFF,TGCGCCAGCAGCGGAACGGAGAAACAGGGGGGGTTTGTCTATGAGCAGTTCTTC,-,TRBJ2-1,-,TRBV5-1
CASSFSGGPYEQYF,TGTGCCAGCAGTTTTTCGGGGGGCCCTTACGAGCAGTACTTC,many,TRBJ2-7,-,TRBV12-3/TRBV12-4
CASNRGTGYEKLFF,TGTGCCAGCAACAGAGGGACAGGATACGAAAAACTGTTTTTT,-,TRBJ1-4,TRBD1,TRBV6-2/TRBV6-3
CASSVGGLLSETQYF,TGTGCCAGCAGCGTAGGGGGTCTGTTGTCGGAGACCCAGTACTTC,-,TRBJ2-5,-,TRBV9
CASRRGPSMKDTQYF,TGCGCCAGCCGCCGAGGGCCCTCAATGAAGGATACGCAGTATTTT,-,TRBJ2-3,-,TRBV5-1
CASSQEFRAQNTEAFF,TGTGCCAGCAGCCAAGAATTTAGGGCGCAGAACACTGAAGCTTTCTTT,-,TRBJ1-1,-,TRBV4-2
CASSRNSGGAGTQYF,TGTGCCAGCAGCCGCAATAGCGGGGGGGCCGGGACCCAGTACTTC,few,TRBJ2-5,TRBD2,TRBV7-2
CASSLAGDAEQFF,TGCGCCAGCAGCTTGGCCGGGGACGCTGAGCAGTTCTTC,few,TRBJ2-1,-,TRBV5-1
CASRPGQGALVGYTF,TGTGCCAGCAGGCCTGGACAGGGGGCACTCGTTGGCTACACCTTC,few,TRBJ1-2,TRBD1,TRBV28
CASSLAGILSYEQYF,TGTGCCAGCAGTTTAGCGGGTATCTTGTCCTACGAGCAGTACTTC,-,TRBJ2-7,-,TRBV27
CASSLTWTGISTDTQYF,TGTGCCAGCAGCTTAACGTGGACCGGAATTAGCACAGATACGCAGTATTTT,-,TRBJ2-3,-,TRBV11-2
CSAPFPYEQYF,TGCAGTGCTCCGTTTCCCTACGAGCAGTACTTC,-,TRBJ2-7,-,TRBV20-1
CASSPRSPDTQYF,TGTGCCAGCAGTCCGAGGAGCCCAGATACGCAGTATTTT,few,TRBJ2-3,-,TRBV6-1
CASSFFGRGEDQPQHF,TGTGCCAGCAGCTTTTTTGGTCGGGGGGAAGATCAGCCCCAGCATTTT,few,TRBJ1-5,-,TRBV7-8
CSARGGGSVLTF,TGCAGTGCTAGAGGCGGAGGGAGCGTCCTGACTTTC,few,TRBJ2-6,-,TRBV20-1
CASSLVREGQPQHF,TGTGCCAGCAGCTTGGTACGTGAGGGTCAGCCCCAGCATTTT,few,TRBJ1-5,-,TRBV5-5
CASSAPGRMNTEAFF,TGTGCCAGCAGCGCGCCGGGACGGATGAACACTGAAGCTTTCTTT,-,TRBJ1-1,-,TRBV7-9
CSARDGGGVRDTQYF,TGCAGTGCTAGAGATGGAGGGGGGGTTAGAGATACGCAGTATTTT,-,TRBJ2-3,-,TRBV20-1
CASSLKGRDSPLHF,TGCGCCAGCAGCTTGAAGGGGCGGGATTCACCCCTCCACTTT,-,TRBJ1-6,-,TRBV5-1
CASSDGRAWSNEQFF,TGTGCCAGCAGTGACGGGAGGGCTTGGAGCAATGAGCAGTTCTTC,-,TRBJ2-1,TRBD2,TRBV6-1
CASSRAGLGIYEQYF,TGTGCCAGCAGCCGGGCGGGACTAGGGATCTACGAGCAGTACTTC,-,TRBJ2-7,TRBD2,TRBV3-1
CASSHFGTQGARSGANVLTF,TGCGCCAGCAGTCACTTCGGAACACAGGGGGCCCGCTCTGGGGCCAACGTCCTGACTTTC,few,TRBJ2-6,TRBD1,TRBV5-1
CASSQRDRGPSYNEQFF,TGTGCCAGCAGCCAACGAGACAGGGGGCCCTCCTACAATGAGCAGTTCTTC,-,TRBJ2-1,TRBD1,TRBV4-2
CSASGGAIRNEQFF,TGCAGTGCTAGCGGGGGGGCCATTAGGAATGAGCAGTTCTTC,few,TRBJ2-1,TRBD2,TRBV20-1
CASRRGTVYEQYF,TGTGCCAGCAGGCGCGGGACAGTATACGAGCAGTACTTC,few,TRBJ2-7,-,TRBV28
CASSGSGQISTDTQYF,TGCGCCAGCAGCGGATCAGGACAGATTAGCACAGATACGCAGTATTTT,few,TRBJ2-3,-,TRBV5-1
CASTSLEYNEQFF,TGTGCCAGCACGTCCCTGGAGTACAATGAGCAGTTCTTC,-,TRBJ2-1,-,TRBV6-5
CASGAPTLSQFF,TGTGCTAGTGGTGCACCCACTTTGAGTCAGTTCTTC,-,TRBJ2-1,-,TRBV12-5
CASKAGGIGRAFF,TGTGCCAGCAAAGCGGGGGGAATTGGACGAGCTTTCTTT,-,TRBJ1-1,-,TRBV28
CASSVSPNYGYTF,TGTGCCAGCAGCGTAAGCCCAAACTATGGCTACACCTTC,-,TRBJ1-2,-,TRBV9
CASSRETVANYGYTF,TGTGCCAGCAGTCGTGAGACAGTAGCTAACTATGGCTACACCTTC,few,TRBJ1-2,-,TRBV12-3/TRBV12-4
CSVEQGSYAGYTF,TGCAGCGTTGAACAGGGGTCTTACGCTGGCTACACCTTC,-,TRBJ1-2,-,TRBV29-1
CSVVEGSGYEQYF,TGCAGCGTTGTCGAGGGTAGCGGGTACGAGCAGTACTTC,-,TRBJ2-7,TRBD2,TRBV29-1
CASSLARGMTEAFF,TGTGCCAGCAGCTTAGCGCGGGGAATGACTGAAGCTTTCTTT,-,TRBJ1-1,-,TRBV7-9
CASSLFPGGDLPQHF,TGTGCCAGCAGTTTATTCCCAGGGGGGGATCTGCCCCAGCATTTT,-,TRBJ1-5,TRBD1,TRBV12-3/TRBV12-4
CASSSDRGTSYEQYF,TGTGCCAGCAGCTCCGACAGGGGAACCTCCTACGAGCAGTACTTC,-,TRBJ2-7,TRBD1,TRBV6-1
CASSGRGHTDTQYF,TGCGCCAGCAGCGGCCGCGGCCACACAGATACGCAGTATTTT,-,TRBJ2-3,-,TRBV5-1
CATSLQGSGTDTQYF,TGTGCCACCAGCCTACAGGGGTCAGGCACAGATACGCAGTATTTT,-,TRBJ2-3,TRBD1,TRBV15
CASSPPKRGAYEQYF,TGTGCCAGCAGTCCTCCCAAGCGGGGGGCCTACGAGCAGTACTTC,-,TRBJ2-7,TRBD2,TRBV27
CASSKTSGSYEQYF,TGTGCCAGCAGTAAAACTAGCGGATCCTACGAGCAGTACTTC,-,TRBJ2-7,TRBD2,TRBV2
CASSEQTRTEAFF,TGTGCCAGCAGTGAGCAGACACGGACTGAAGCTTTCTTT,-,TRBJ1-1,-,TRBV25-1